Sequencing of this T cell receptor beta chain was carried out in a study of T cell responses to AZD1222 COVID-19 vaccine. Study background: Analysis merged second doses at about 4 or about 12 weeks. The study's findings and limits: The reported proportion of spike-specific TCRs targeting unmutated variant regions was nearly half.

This CDR3 region has 14 residues. The germline V and J ends were trimmed by 4 bases and 6 bases, with 12 bases remaining between them. In germline, CDR1 is SGHTA, CDR2 FQGNSA. Some clones are missing from TCRdb's copy, which holds only in-frame ones; the method was immunoSEQ multiplex PCR. The table lists tens of thousands of clones, under 90% of them singletons. As concerns this clone: Its antigen remains unknown.

The V and J genes are TRBV7-2 and TRBJ2-2; TRBD2 might be the D (6 bases). The source material was peripheral blood, sampled on day 0 of AZD1222 vaccination. The source of this sequence is an adult in good health. The CDR3 region has the DNA TGTGCCAGCAGCTATAGGGGAGGAGCCGGGGAGCTGTTTTTT. Its protein is CASSYRGGAGELFF.